The source of this TCR beta chain is a study of cytomegalovirus exposure and HLA in healthy donors. Clones were read by immunoSEQ multiplex PCR, and TCRdb kept only the in-frame ones, dropping some. The repertoire consists of over 200,000 clones, with approximately 87% occurring once and the leading ten covering roughly 6%. An approximately 130-subject validation cohort, separate from the 666-subject first cohort, supplied the donors. For this clone: Its target is not known. Distinct nucleotide sequences in the sample also encode this CDR3.

The CDR3 totals 13 residues. The V gene lost 0 bases and the J gene lost 4 bases, with 5 bases spanning the gap. The germline V gene encodes CDR1 MNHEY and CDR2 SVGAGI. Whole-study results and caveats: For most TCR sequences rarity was the rule, although some public TCRs occurred in many donors. The study labeled under 200 TCR beta chains cytomegalovirus-associated.

Sequenced: PBMCs. The sequence was collected from a woman in her late teens or twenties in good health and CMV-seronegative. This chain joins TRBV6-5 and TRBJ2-3; D call uncertain. Here the CDR3 reads CASSYSGADTQYF. CDR3 nucleotide sequence: TGTGCCAGCAGTTACTCCGGAGCAGATACGCAGTATTTT.